Each of the 10 T cell receptor beta chains below was sequenced from the same sample in a study of T cell changes during pregnancy in multiple sclerosis (dated by TCRdb to between 2018 and 2020). The library was built by means of the immunoSEQ multiplex PCR assay. Entries here come from immuneACCESS through TCRdb and include only in-frame sequences with V and J called. Some clones fail to appear in such tables; in the studies checked, an unresolved V gene covers under half of the shortfall, and the cause of the remainder is unknown. This sample comprises tens of thousands of clones, over 75% of them detected only once. The ten largest clones capture around 1.6% of the sample. Sequenced here: peripheral blood, sampled in the first trimester of pregnancy. These receptors originate from a female donor with multiple sclerosis, enrolled in a pregnancy study.

This chain links TRBV6-5 with TRBJ2-7; 11 bases are a match to TRBD2. Germline loops: CDR1 MNHEY, CDR2 SVGAGI. V shed 0 bases, J shed 2 bases, and the junction held 0 bases outside the gene matches. The CDR3 spans 15 residues. The CDR3 protein is CASSYSSGRAYEQYF. The CDR3 DNA is TGTGCCAGCAGTTACTCTAGCGGGAGGGCCTACGAGCAGTACTTC.

The chain joins TRBV28 to TRBJ1-2; the D gene is possibly TRBD1 (5 bases). Germline CDR1 is MDHEN and CDR2 is SYDVKM. This CDR3 region has 15 residues. V gave up 6 bases and J gave up 5 bases, with 19 bases separating them. Here the CDR3 reads CASSQPPLQVYGYTF. CDR3 DNA sequence: TGTGCCAGCAGCCAACCCCCTCTACAGGTTTATGGCTACACCTTC.

The genes are TRBV28 and TRBJ2-7, with TRBD2 matching over 10 bases. Germline V gene lookup returns CDR1 MDHEN and CDR2 SYDVKM. The length of the CDR3 is 14 residues. Trimming took 3 bases from V and 6 from J; bases not matched to a gene: 5. The CDR3: CASSLASGRGEQYF. CDR3 in DNA: TGTGCCAGCAGTTTGGCTAGCGGGAGAGGCGAGCAGTACTTC.

The V gene is TRBV5-1, the J gene TRBJ2-3, with D perhaps matching TRBD1 (5 bases). V lost 0 bases to trimming and J lost 1 base, with 12 bases between them. Germline loops: CDR1 SGHRS, CDR2 YFSETQ. This CDR3 spans 16 amino acids. CDR3 amino acids: CASSLGGPLGTDTQYF. In DNA, the CDR3 is TGCGCCAGCAGCTTGGGGGGCCCCTTAGGCACAGATACGCAGTATTTT.

The chain joins TRBV12-5 to TRBJ1-4; possibly TRBD1 for D (6 bases). CDR1 is LGHNT and CDR2 is FRNRAP in the germline V gene. V lost 4 bases to trimming and J lost 8 bases, with 14 bases between them. This CDR3 has 14 amino acids. The DNA for the CDR3 is TGTGCTAGTGGTTCTCAAAACAGGGCAGAAAAACTGTTTTTT. Protein sequence: CASGSQNRAEKLFF.

The chain carries TRBV18 and TRBJ1-3; D gene uncertain. Germline V gene data show CDR1 as KGHSH and CDR2 as LQKENI. There are 13 residues in the CDR3. V lost 2 bases and J lost 4, with 6 bases in between. CDR3 coding DNA: TGTGCCAGCTCACCAAGCCTAGGAAACACCATATATTTT. This encodes CASSPSLGNTIYF. The complete variable domain, with remaining parts taken from reference TRBV18 and TRBJ1-3, reads NAGVMQNPRHLVRRRGQEARLRCSPMKGHSHVYWYRQLPEEGLKFMVYLQKENIIDESGMPKERFSAEFPKEGPSILRIQQVVRGDSAAYFCASSPSLGNTIYFGEGSWLTVV.

The chain uses TRBV28 and TRBJ2-7, with TRBD2 as a possible D gene (5 bases). Looked up from germline, CDR1 is MDHEN and CDR2 is SYDVKM. This CDR3 is built from 15 residues. V lost 2 bases and J lost 3, with 14 bases in between. CDR3 loop: CASSLALEAIYEQYF. The CDR3 DNA is TGTGCCAGCAGTTTAGCCTTGGAGGCCATCTACGAGCAGTACTTC.

This clone was counted a few times. This chain connects TRBV6-4 to TRBJ1-1, with 9 nucleotides matching TRBD1. V lost 6 bases, J lost 5 bases, and 13 bases stayed unmatched. The CDR3 consists of 16 residues. Germline V gives CDR1 MRHNA, CDR2 SNTAGT. CDR3 sequence: CASSTPPGQGGTEAFF. The CDR3 bases are TGTGCCAGCAGCACACCCCCGGGACAGGGTGGGACTGAAGCTTTCTTT.

The rearrangement links TRBV7-2 to TRBJ2-3, with TRBD2 matching over 8 bases. The CDR3 runs to 16 residues. The V segment lost 2 bases and the J segment 3 bases; nucleotides outside the gene matches: 7. Per germline, CDR1 SGHTA and CDR2 FQGNSA. CDR3: CASSLFPGTRTDTQYF. CDR3 in DNA: TGTGCCAGCAGCTTATTCCCGGGGACTAGGACAGATACGCAGTATTTT.

The chain carries TRBV10-1 and TRBJ2-7; TRBD1 matches 8 bases. The CDR3 contains 13 residues. The germline gives CDR1 WNHNN, CDR2 SYGVQD (reference sequence). With 6 bases clipped from V and 4 bases from J, the junction kept 5 bases outside the gene matches. CDR3 in amino acids: CASRAGGSYEQYF. CDR3 in DNA: TGCGCCAGCAGGGCAGGGGGCAGTTACGAGCAGTACTTC.